This section outlines one T cell receptor beta chain sequence together with its context. Antigen: not known. Trimming took off 6 bases at V and 2 bases at J, with 11 bases between the two ends. Per germline, CDR1 MGHDK and CDR2 SYGVNS. The CDR3 length is 14 residues. Per sorted-subset replicate PCR, input was about 180 ng DNA, representing 30,000 to 35,000 T cell genomes. The method was immunoSEQ multiplex PCR; TCRdb's version includes in-frame clones alone and lacks a portion of them. The data show about 2,500,000 clones, 85% to 95% seen once. This entry belongs to a study of shared clonotypes between healthy human individuals. Study-wide results and limits: Even with large depth, rarefaction showed that sorted-subset sequencing was incomplete.

The specimen sequenced was naive CD4+ T cells sorted from blood. Subset in this sample: CD45RA+ positively selected. The rearrangement links TRBV25-1 to TRBJ1-3, with D possibly matching TRBD1 (5 bases). The receptor's source is a man aged 18 to 29 in good health. DNA for the CDR3: TGTGCCAGCAGAGACGCGACAGCTGGAAACACCATATATTTT. Residues: CASRDATAGNTIYF.